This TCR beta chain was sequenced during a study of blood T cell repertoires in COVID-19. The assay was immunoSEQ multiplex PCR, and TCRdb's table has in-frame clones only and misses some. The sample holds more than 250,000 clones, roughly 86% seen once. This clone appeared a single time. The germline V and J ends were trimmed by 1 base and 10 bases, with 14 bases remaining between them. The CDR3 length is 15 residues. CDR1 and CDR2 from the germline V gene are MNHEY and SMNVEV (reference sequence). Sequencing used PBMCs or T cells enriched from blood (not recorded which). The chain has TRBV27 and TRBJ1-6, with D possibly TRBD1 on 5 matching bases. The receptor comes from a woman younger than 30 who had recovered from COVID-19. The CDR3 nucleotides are TGTGCCAGCAGTTTATTCAGCAGGGTAGGCTCACCCCTCCACTTT. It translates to CASSLFSRVGSPLHF.